The 30 T cell receptor beta chains below come from one sample, sequenced in a study of early T cells in non-severe SARS-CoV-2 infection. MiXCR, applied by TCRdb to the 5' RACE reads, yields one record per CDR3 protein. Of some 49,000 distinct CDR3 sequences detected, about 4.2% appear once; the ten largest clones hold roughly 6%. Material: whole blood. Source of these receptors: an adult who was a healthcare worker with PCR-confirmed SARS-CoV-2 infection or an uninfected control (not recorded which).

The genes are TRBV20-1 and TRBJ2-3; D ambiguous. The germline CDR1 and CDR2 sequences are DFQATT and SNEGSKA (reference sequence). The CDR3 totals 13 residues. The V end was cut by 6 bases, the J end by 4 bases, with 14 bases between. The CDR3 region is CSAKRVSADTQYF. CDR3 bases: TGCAGTGCCAAACGGGTATCTGCAGATACGCAGTATTTT.

This clonotype was counted many times. The gene calls are TRBV12-3 or TRBV12-4 and TRBJ1-1; D remains ambiguous. Between the trimmed V and J ends, which lost 7 bases and 7 bases, there was a span of 19 bases. There are 14 residues in the CDR3. The CDR3, as DNA: TGTGCCAGCACCCCGGGAGGGCCGCAAGGTGAAGCTTTCTTT. Protein product: CASTPGGPQGEAFF.

This clonotype was counted between two and nine times. The chain recombines TRBV4-1 with TRBJ1-2; D uncertain. Trimming cost V 0 bases and J 7 bases, with 15 bases left between them. The CDR3 loop spans 15 amino acids. The germline V gene encodes CDR1 MGHRA and CDR2 YSYEKL. The CDR3 coding sequence is TGCGCCAGCAGCCAAGATAGTGGCCCGGTGGGTGGCTACACCTTC. Translation gives CASSQDSGPVGGYTF.

Ten or more counts support this clonotype. The chain couples TRBV10-3 to TRBJ1-1, with 11 nucleotides matching TRBD1. Germline assignment: CDR1 ENHRY and CDR2 SYGVKD. J lost 4 bases, V lost 3 bases, and 1 base had no gene match. This CDR3 comprises 14 residues. CDR3 amino acids: CAISDGTGGTEAFF. DNA of the CDR3: TGTGCCATCAGTGACGGGACAGGGGGCACTGAAGCTTTCTTT.

The table lists this clonotype with many counts. This sequence joins TRBV24-1 and TRBJ2-1, with D unclear. Trimming shortened V by 0 bases and J by 0 bases, and 14 bases separated the two germline ends. From germline, CDR1 is KGHDR and CDR2 SFDVKD. The CDR3 runs 18 residues. The CDR3 loop is CATSDLFSRRSSYNEQFF. CDR3 DNA sequence: TGTGCCACCAGTGATTTGTTTTCTCGTCGCAGCTCCTACAATGAGCAGTTCTTC.

V gene TRBV3-1 combines with J gene TRBJ2-7; 8 bases map to TRBD2. V was pared by 1 base and J by 6 bases, with 2 bases of the junction left unmatched. This CDR3 is built from 13 residues. Germline loops: CDR1 LGHDT, CDR2 YNNKEL (reference sequence). DNA of the CDR3: TGTGCCAGCAGCCAAGTAGCGGGGCTCGAGCAGTACTTC. Its protein is CASSQVAGLEQYF.

The rearrangement links TRBV6-1 to TRBJ1-1; 8 bases line up with TRBD1. V lost 8 bases, J lost 1 base, and 6 bases stayed unmatched. The CDR3 totals 14 residues. CDR1 is MNHNS and CDR2 is SASEGT in the germline V gene. CDR3 sequence (DNA): TGTGCCAGCTACGGAGGACAGGGGAACACTGAAGCTTTCTTT. This codes for CASYGGQGNTEAFF.

In its sample, this clonotype was seen many times. One end of the junction is discordant with germline, which a read error may explain. This chain uses TRBV12-5 with TRBJ2-1; 9 nucleotides align to TRBD2. This CDR3 contains 12 residues. The germline CDR1 and CDR2 sequences are LGHNT and FRNRAP. The CDR3: CASGASGTSMLF. The CDR3 DNA is TGTGCTAGTGGTGCGTCCGGGACTAGCATGCTCTTC.

In this sample, this clonotype turned up many times. V is TRBV24-1 and J is TRBJ1-2; perhaps TRBD1 as D (6 bases). Germline CDR1 is KGHDR and CDR2 is SFDVKD. This CDR3 spans 14 amino acids. V dropped 2 bases and J dropped 4 bases, with 10 bases sitting between them. CDR3 coding DNA: TGTGCCACCAGTGATTCGAGGACAGCCTATGGCTACACCTTC. It translates to CATSDSRTAYGYTF.

This clonotype was counted a few times. The rearrangement joins TRBV11-2 to TRBJ2-3; perhaps TRBD1 as D (6 bases). V lost 6 bases, J lost 0 bases, and 10 bases lay in between. The CDR3 sequence is 14 residues long. Germline V CDR1 and CDR2: SGHAT, FQNNGV. The CDR3 DNA sequence: TGTGCCAGCAGGACCGGGACAAGCACAGATACGCAGTATTTT. The encoded protein is CASRTGTSTDTQYF. Complete variable domain (other parts from reference TRBV11-2 and TRBJ2-3): EAGVAQSPRYKIIEKRQSVAFWCNPISGHATLYWYQQILGQGPKLLIQFQNNGVVDDSQLPKDRFSAERLKGVDSTLKIQPAKLEDSAVYLCASRTGTSTDTQYFGPGTRLTVL.

This clonotype was detected ten times or more. The J gene is TRBJ2-1, the V gene TRBV30; D is perhaps TRBD2 (6 bases). This CDR3 comprises 15 residues. Germline lookup yields CDR1 GTSNPN and CDR2 SVGIG (reference sequence). Trimming shortened V by 4 bases and J by 2 bases, and 15 bases separated the two germline ends. CDR3 bases: TGTGCCTGGACCAGCGGGTTGGATCCCTACAATGAGCAGTTCTTC. It translates to CAWTSGLDPYNEQFF.

This clonotype was seen ten or more times. V is TRBV6-2 or TRBV6-3 and J is TRBJ2-1; 9 bases are shared with TRBD2. The CDR3 contains 17 residues. V lost 4 bases and J lost 4; bases outside the gene matches: 11. Germline V gene lookup returns CDR1 MNHEY and CDR2 SVGEGT. The CDR3 DNA reads as TGTGCCAGCAGTTCCCCTGGGGTTGCGGGAGGGTACAATGAGCAGTTCTTC. Its protein product is CASSSPGVAGGYNEQFF.

On this clonotype: This may be a read error: a much more frequent sequence differs by one nucleotide. CDR3 sequence: CSTKTADREAFF. The CDR3 DNA sequence: TGCAGTACAAAGACCGCCGACAGGGAAGCTTTCTTT. The gene calls are TRBV20-1 and TRBJ1-1, with D possibly being TRBD1 (6 bases). The CDR3 has 12 residues. The V end lost 8 bases, the J end lost 8 bases, and 18 bases lay between the germline ends. CDR1 and CDR2 (germline): DFQATT, SNEGSKA (reference sequence).

In its sample, this clonotype was seen many times. The chain is built from TRBV20-1 and TRBJ2-3; TRBD2 is a possible D gene (6 bases). The CDR3 sequence is 16 residues long. With 0 bases removed from V and 2 bases from J, the gap between germline ends came to 15 bases. From germline, CDR1 is DFQATT and CDR2 SNEGSKA (reference sequence). The CDR3, as DNA: TGCAGTGCTAGAGACGCTCTAGCGAGCGTCACAGATACGCAGTATTTT. This encodes CSARDALASVTDTQYF.

This clonotype was seen repeatedly, ten times or more. The chain combines TRBV4-2 with TRBJ2-1, with TRBD2 identical over 8 bases. Germline CDR1 reads LGHNA; CDR2 reads YNFKEQ. CDR3 length: 15 amino acids. V was pared by 5 bases and J by 3 bases, with 6 bases of the junction left unmatched. Written as DNA, the CDR3 is TGTGCCAGCAGCGAACTAGCGGAGGTCTACAATGAGCAGTTCTTC. It encodes CASSELAEVYNEQFF.

This clonotype was recorded at least ten times. The chain has TRBV25-1 and TRBJ1-2; TRBD1 is a possible D gene (6 bases). V lost 8 bases and J 7 bases, leaving 17 bases between the germline ends. Germline CDR1 and CDR2: MGHDK and SYGVNS. CDR3 length: 13 amino acids. The CDR3 coding sequence is TGTGCCAGCTCCAAGCCCGACAGGTGTGGCTACACCTTC. Residues: CASSKPDRCGYTF.

This clonotype was observed many times. The genes are TRBV12-3 or TRBV12-4 and TRBJ2-5; possibly TRBD2 for D (6 bases). V shed 2 bases and J shed 5 bases, with 18 bases lying between them. This CDR3 spans 16 amino acids. In nucleotides, the CDR3 is TGTGCCAGCAGTTTATTCTCCGGGTCGGGAGTCGAGACCCAGTACTTC. Protein product: CASSLFSGSGVETQYF.

This clonotype has a count of ten or more. The chain couples TRBV6-2 or TRBV6-3 to TRBJ2-7; D remains unclear. From germline, CDR1 is MNHEY and CDR2 SVGEGT. The length of the CDR3 is 11 residues. V shed 5 bases and J shed 0 bases, with 2 bases lying between them. The CDR3 DNA follows: TGTGCCAGCAGTATCTCCTACGAGCAGTACTTC. Its protein product is CASSISYEQYF.

The rearrangement links TRBV7-9 to TRBJ2-1; perhaps TRBD2 as D (6 bases). The CDR3 spans 15 residues. The V end lost 5 bases, the J end lost 8 bases, and 19 bases lay between the germline ends. CDR1 SEHNR and CDR2 FQNEAQ come from the germline V gene (reference sequence). The CDR3 bases are TGTGCCAGCAGCCCCGGGACTCCTTCCCCTGATGAGCAGTTCTTC. Translating gives CASSPGTPSPDEQFF.

This clonotype has at least ten counts. The rearrangement uses TRBV12-3 or TRBV12-4 and TRBJ2-3; TRBD2 agrees at 9 bases. The length of the CDR3 is 15 residues. Unmatched junction bases numbered 3, after V lost 5 bases and J lost 0 bases. DNA for the CDR3: TGTGCCAGCAGTCCCAGCGGGGGGAGCACAGATACGCAGTATTTT. It specifies CASSPSGGSTDTQYF.

This sequence joins TRBV6-1 and TRBJ1-2; D gene uncertain. The germline gives CDR1 MNHNS, CDR2 SASEGT. This CDR3 is built from 13 residues. Trimming stripped 3 bases from V and 6 bases from J, with 11 bases between. CDR3 DNA sequence: TGTGCCAGCAGTGATGTCCGGGTTCATGGCTACACCTTC. Its protein is CASSDVRVHGYTF.

V is TRBV4-2 and J is TRBJ1-4; a weak D match, TRBD1 (5 bases). The germline V and J ends were trimmed by 11 bases and 2 bases, with 15 bases remaining between them. Germline CDR1 and CDR2: LGHNA and YNFKEQ. This CDR3 comprises 14 residues. The CDR3 region is CARGRENTNEKLFF. The CDR3 region has the DNA TGTGCCCGGGGCAGGGAGAATACTAATGAAAAACTGTTTTTT.

This clonotype appeared many times. This chain joins TRBV6-5 and TRBJ1-4; 8 nucleotides agree with TRBD1. The CDR3 is made up of 15 amino acids. Germline CDR1 is MNHEY and CDR2 is SVGAGI. The junction had 8 bases not matched to a gene; V was cut back by 6 bases and J by 5 bases. The CDR3 DNA follows: TGTGCCAGCAGCAAATCAGGGGGCGCAAATGAAAAACTGTTTTTT. It is translated as CASSKSGGANEKLFF.

The table lists this clonotype with many counts. The chain carries TRBV20-1 and TRBJ1-2, with 11 bases matching TRBD1. The CDR3 length is 14 residues. The ends lost 3 bases at V and 4 bases at J; junction bases unmatched: 4. CDR1 and CDR2 from the germline V gene are DFQATT and SNEGSKA (reference sequence). For the CDR3, the DNA is TGCAGTGCTAGTCGGACAGGGGGCCGCTATGGCTACACCTTC. Its protein is CSASRTGGRYGYTF.

In this sample, this clonotype turned up many times. The V call is TRBV18, the J call TRBJ2-3; D not certain. The V and J ends lost 4 bases and 0 bases respectively, with 14 bases between them. Germline CDR1 is KGHSH and CDR2 is LQKENI. The CDR3 is 16 amino acids. CDR3 in amino acids: CASSQTRERSTDTQYF. The CDR3 coding sequence is TGTGCCAGCTCACAAACACGCGAAAGGAGCACAGATACGCAGTATTTT.

V usage is TRBV5-1 and J usage is TRBJ2-7; TRBD1 aligns across 8 bases. CDR3 length: 15 amino acids. The ends lost 0 bases at V and 5 bases at J; junction bases unmatched: 7. Germline assignment: CDR1 SGHRS and CDR2 YFSETQ. The CDR3 sequence is CASSLASTGANEQYF. CDR3 DNA sequence: TGCGCCAGCAGCTTGGCTTCGACAGGGGCCAACGAGCAGTACTTC.

This clonotype has at least ten counts. This rearrangement joins TRBV2 to TRBJ1-1, with no clear D. Trimming left V 0 bases short and J 0 bases short, with 14 bases between. CDR1 and CDR2 from the germline V gene are SNHLY and FYNNEI. The CDR3 spans 17 residues. CDR3 DNA sequence: TGTGCCAGCAGTGAAGCCAGGTCAGGAGGGCTGAACACTGAAGCTTTCTTT. The encoded protein is CASSEARSGGLNTEAFF.

This clonotype was picked up a small number of times. The chain couples TRBV5-5 to TRBJ1-2; D unresolved. The CDR3 runs 11 residues. Trimming left V 5 bases short and J 4 bases short, with 6 bases between. CDR1 and CDR2 (germline): SGHKS, YYEKEE (reference sequence). CDR3 residues: CASSLVYGYTF. The CDR3, as DNA: TGTGCCAGCAGTCTCGTCTATGGCTACACCTTC.

The chain carries TRBV5-4 and TRBJ2-7; 8 positions match TRBD1. J lost 3 bases, V lost 4 bases, and 9 bases had no gene match. The CDR3 consists of 15 residues. CDR1 and CDR2 from the germline V gene are SGHNT and YYREEE (reference sequence). The CDR3 sequence is CASSPQGARFYEQYF. As DNA, the CDR3 is TGTGCCAGCAGCCCTCAGGGGGCTAGGTTCTACGAGCAGTACTTC.

Ten or more counts support this clonotype. The V call is TRBV5-5, the J call TRBJ2-7; 10 positions match TRBD1. Germline V gene lookup returns CDR1 SGHKS and CDR2 YYEKEE (reference sequence). V shed 6 bases, J shed 2 bases, and the junction held 8 bases outside the gene matches. The CDR3 length is 15 residues. CDR3 DNA sequence: TGTGCCAGCAAGAACCGGGACAGGGGACCCTACGAGCAGTACTTC. Its protein product is CASKNRDRGPYEQYF.